Below are 13 T cell receptor beta chains sequenced from a single sample in a study of neurological immune-mediated disorders. TCRdb passed the 5' RACE reads through MiXCR, listing each CDR3 protein once. The sample records some 50,000 distinct CDR3 sequences, roughly 24% being singletons. Sequencing was carried out using PBMCs. The receptor source for this set is a woman between 65 and 79 years old in good health.

J is TRBJ1-4 and V is TRBV6-6; 7 bases match TRBD1. Germline CDR1 MNHNY, CDR2 SVGAGI (reference sequence). The J segment lost 6 bases and the V segment lost 7 bases, leaving 8 bases of the junction unmatched. The CDR3 is 14 amino acids. DNA for the CDR3: TGTGCCAGCACCAAGACAGGGCGGGATGAAAAACTGTTTTTT. Encoded protein: CASTKTGRDEKLFF.

This clonotype showed up many times. The chain is built from TRBV5-1 and TRBJ2-1, with 8 bases identical to TRBD2. The germline CDR1 and CDR2 sequences are SGHRS and YFSETQ. CDR3 length: 15 amino acids. The J segment lost 4 bases and the V segment lost 4 bases, leaving 7 bases of the junction unmatched. CDR3 sequence (DNA): TGCGCCAGCAGCGTGAGCGGGAGCAGGTACAATGAGCAGTTCTTC. It yields the protein CASSVSGSRYNEQFF. Combining the CDR3 with reference TRBV5-1 and TRBJ2-1 gives the whole variable domain KAGVTQTPRYLIKTRGQQVTLSCSPISGHRSVSWYQQTPGQGLQFLFEYFSETQRNKGNFPGRFSGRQFSNSRSEMNVSTLELGDSALYLCASSVSGSRYNEQFFGPGTRLTVL.

This clonotype was seen repeatedly, ten times or more. J is TRBJ2-1 and V is TRBV27; D unresolved. V shed 5 bases and J shed 8 bases, with 7 bases lying between them. Germline assignment: CDR1 MNHEY and CDR2 SMNVEV (reference sequence). This CDR3 is built from 11 residues. CDR3: CASSGRYEQFF. The DNA of the CDR3 is TGTGCCAGCAGTGGCCGTTATGAGCAGTTCTTC.

This clonotype showed up many times. The chain links TRBV12-3 or TRBV12-4 to TRBJ2-7, with no clear D. Trimming took 5 bases from V and 3 from J, leaving 5 bases between them. The CDR3 is 11 residues long. The CDR3, as DNA: TGTGCCAGCAGTAAGGACTACGAGCAGTACTTC. Protein: CASSKDYEQYF.

For this clonotype: One end of the junction does not line up with germline, which may come from a read error. The chain uses TRBV12-3 or TRBV12-4 and TRBJ1-5; tentatively, D is TRBD1 (5 bases). This CDR3 is 15 amino acids long. The CDR3 spells CASSLGEVNNHPQHF. CDR3 in DNA: TGTGCCAGCAGTTTGGGGGAGGTGAACAATCATCCCCAGCATTTT.

The table lists this clonotype with a few counts. The V gene is TRBV4-3, the J gene TRBJ1-2; 10 nucleotides align to TRBD1. The CDR3 runs 14 residues. Trimming at V came to 1 base and at J to 6 bases, leaving 2 bases not matched to a gene. The germline gives CDR1 LGHNA, CDR2 YSLEER. CDR3 sequence reads: CASSQGQGANGYTF. The CDR3 DNA reads as TGCGCCAGCAGCCAAGGACAGGGGGCTAATGGCTACACCTTC.

The table lists this clonotype with many counts. The chain combines TRBV3-1 with TRBJ1-2; TRBD1 matches at 11 bases. Germline CDR1 LGHDT, CDR2 YNNKEL (reference sequence). The CDR3 covers 14 residues. V was clipped by 5 bases and J by 6 bases; unmatched bases: 5. The CDR3 nucleotides are TGTGCCAGCAGCTACGGACAGGGGGCGGATGGCTACACCTTC. This encodes CASSYGQGADGYTF.

CDR3 bases: TGTGCCAGCAGTGGACTAGGGCGGCCCCAGCATTTT. Protein product: CASSGLGRPQHF. The chain couples TRBV28 to TRBJ1-5; D gene unclear. The CDR3 spans 12 residues. V was trimmed by 5 bases and J by 9 bases, leaving 11 bases between them. CDR1 and CDR2 from the germline V gene are MDHEN and SYDVKM.

This chain uses TRBV7-9 with TRBJ2-7; TRBD1 might be the D (6 bases). The CDR3 is 12 residues long. V lost 2 bases to trimming and J lost 7 bases, with 9 bases between them. The V gene's germline CDR1 is SEHNR and CDR2 FQNEAQ (reference sequence). The CDR3 region has the DNA TGTGCCAGCAGCTTACAGGGGTATGAGCAGTACTTC. It encodes CASSLQGYEQYF.

In its sample, this clonotype was seen many times. This rearrangement joins TRBV4-1 to TRBJ2-7, with D unresolved. The V end was cut by 4 bases, the J end by 2 bases, with 15 bases between. This CDR3 is 15 amino acids long. CDR1 and CDR2 from the germline V gene are MGHRA and YSYEKL. CDR3 residues: CASSPLFPTPYEQYF. In DNA form, the CDR3 reads TGCGCCAGCAGCCCCCTGTTTCCAACTCCCTACGAGCAGTACTTC.

This clonotype was found many times. This chain links TRBV5-1 with TRBJ2-3; a weak D match, TRBD1 (5 bases). CDR1 and CDR2 from the germline V gene are SGHRS and YFSETQ. This CDR3 has 14 amino acids. With 2 bases removed from V and 3 bases from J, the gap between germline ends came to 10 bases. CDR3 DNA: TGCGCCAGCAGCTTAACAGGTCCAACAGATACGCAGTATTTT. It is translated as CASSLTGPTDTQYF.

This clonotype was seen at least ten times. The V gene is TRBV4-1, the J gene TRBJ2-1; 8 bases line up with TRBD2. This CDR3 spans 20 amino acids. The V segment lost 0 bases and the J segment 2 bases; nucleotides outside the gene matches: 15. Per the germline V gene, CDR1 is MGHRA and CDR2 is YSYEKL. This chain's CDR3 is CASSQEGGRSILTTYNEQFF. In nucleotides, the CDR3 is TGCGCCAGCAGCCAAGAAGGCGGGAGGTCAATCCTGACTACCTACAATGAGCAGTTCTTC.

Ten or more counts support this clonotype. The chain has TRBV5-1 and TRBJ2-3; no clear D. The CDR3 consists of 15 residues. V lost 1 base and J 0 bases, leaving 9 bases between the germline ends. Germline CDR1 SGHRS, CDR2 YFSETQ. Here the CDR3 DNA reads TGCGCCAGCAGCTTGTCTGTCTCTAGCACAGATACGCAGTATTTT. It translates to CASSLSVSSTDTQYF.